The 14 T cell receptor beta chains below come from one sample, sequenced in a study of CD4 and CD8 cells across lung adenocarcinoma regions. From the PCR reads, TCRdb called clonotypes with MiXCR, one entry per CDR3 protein. The sample yields approximately 25,000 distinct CDR3 sequences, more than 40% seen once. The sample consisted of CD8+ T cells from the center of a lung tumor. These receptors all stem from a male donor with lung adenocarcinoma. The CD4 and CD8 labels of this study may be unreliable.

This clonotype showed up many times. This chain links TRBV7-2 with TRBJ1-6; no reliable D call. CDR1 is SGHTA and CDR2 is FQGNSA in the germline V gene. Trimming stripped 4 bases from V and 10 bases from J, with 8 bases between. There are 12 residues in the CDR3. The CDR3 here is CASSSRPSPLHF. DNA of the CDR3: TGTGCCAGCAGCTCCCGTCCCTCACCCCTCCACTTT.

This clonotype occurred many times. The chain recombines TRBV10-2 with TRBJ1-1, with D unclear. The CDR3 is 13 residues long. Germline V gene lookup returns CDR1 WSHSY and CDR2 SAAADI. V was cut by 6 bases and J by 3 bases, with 11 bases left in between. The CDR3 reads CASSRAGDTEAFF. The CDR3, as DNA: TGCGCCAGCAGCCGGGCCGGGGACACTGAAGCTTTCTTT.

There are a few counts of this clonotype. V gene TRBV6-1 combines with J gene TRBJ2-2; 8 bases line up with TRBD1. The V gene end was trimmed by 1 base and the J gene end by 5 bases; junction bases not matched to a gene: 0. The CDR3 consists of 14 residues. CDR1 MNHNS and CDR2 SASEGT come from the germline V gene. The CDR3 reads CASSEGTGTGELFF. The CDR3 nucleotides read TGTGCCAGCAGTGAAGGGACAGGGACCGGGGAGCTGTTTTTT.

About this clonotype itself: Relative to the germline gene, one junction end is altered; a read error may explain this. The chain combines TRBV10-2 with TRBJ2-3; D is unresolved. This CDR3 spans 15 amino acids. In germline, CDR1 is WSHSY, CDR2 SAAADI. CDR3 bases: TGCGCCAGCAGTGAGGCCCGTAGTGACACAGATACGCAGTATTTC. As protein: CASSEARSDTDTQYF.

This clonotype has ten or more counts. The chain uses TRBV6-5 and TRBJ1-5; D is possibly TRBD1 (6 bases). The CDR3 consists of 14 residues. Trimming left V 6 bases short and J 2 bases short, with 11 bases between. Germline V gives CDR1 MNHEY, CDR2 SVGAGI. The CDR3 sequence is CASRLQGGNQPQHF. CDR3 nucleotides: TGTGCCAGCAGGTTACAGGGCGGCAATCAGCCCCAGCATTTT.

Ten or more counts support this clonotype. The gene calls are TRBV6-1 and TRBJ1-3; D call uncertain. The CDR3 sequence is 19 residues long. Germline CDR1 is MNHNS and CDR2 is SASEGT. Between the trimmed V and J ends, which lost 6 bases and 0 bases, there was a span of 24 bases. CDR3 protein: CASSRTRFGNYFSGNTIYF. The DNA for the CDR3 is TGTGCCAGCAGCCGAACTAGGTTCGGGAACTACTTCTCTGGAAACACCATATATTTT.

Relative to its sample, this clonotype is medium-sized (0.01 to 0.1%). DNA for the CDR3: TGTGCCAGCAGTGAAGGGACAGGGGGCGATAGGGGCTACACCTTC. Encoded protein: CASSEGTGGDRGYTF. The chain couples TRBV25-1 to TRBJ1-2; 12 nucleotides align to TRBD1. Germline V gene lookup returns CDR1 MGHDK and CDR2 SYGVNS. This CDR3 spans 15 amino acids. The V and J ends lost 2 bases and 8 bases, in that order; junction bases with no gene match: 6.

This clonotype was seen a handful of times. A much larger clone differs from this one at a single base, so this may be a read error. The chain links TRBV20-1 to TRBJ2-5; TRBD2 aligns across 9 bases. This CDR3 is built from 16 residues. V lost 3 bases, J lost 11 bases, and 19 bases stayed unmatched. CDR1 and CDR2 (germline): DFQATT, SNEGSKA (reference sequence). The CDR3 DNA reads as TGCAGTGCTAGGTCCATGCGGGAGGGCCAGGGGGGTGAGCAGTACTTC. As protein: CSARSMREGQGGEQYF.

In its sample, this clonotype was seen many times. A read error may account for a junction end that differs from germline. The chain uses TRBV6-1 and TRBJ2-3, with D possibly matching TRBD2 (6 bases). In germline, CDR1 is MNHNS, CDR2 SASEGT. The CDR3 contains 16 residues. The CDR3 DNA reads as TGTGCCAGCAGTGAAGCCGGGACGGGAGCCGGGGATACGCAGTATTTC. As protein: CASSEAGTGAGDTQYF.

This clonotype showed up just a few times. The chain links TRBV6-1 to TRBJ2-3; possibly TRBD2 for D (5 bases). CDR3 length: 12 amino acids. V was clipped by 5 bases and J by 4 bases, with 7 bases between them. Germline V gives CDR1 MNHNS, CDR2 SASEGT. In DNA, the CDR3 is TGTGCCAGCAGTACCGGGGCAGATACGCAGTATTTT. It translates to CASSTGADTQYF.

Points on this clonotype: The conserved phenylalanine or tryptophan normally closing the CDR3 is absent here, so this likely arose from a read error. The limits of the CDR3 on the DNA are not certain, so only TCRdb's listed CDR3 is given. V gene TRBV27 combines with J gene TRBJ2-5; no check of the table's D call, TRBD1, against the DNA was made. Germline V gives CDR1 MNHEY, CDR2 SMNVEV (reference sequence). The CDR3 length equals 15 residues, ends included. This chain's CDR3 is CASSLDRSHGATQHS.

This clonotype was found a few times. The CDR3 ends on some other residue instead of the conserved phenylalanine or tryptophan, so this is likely a read error. The DNA is left out, because the CDR3 cannot be placed on it with certainty; the CDR3 is given as TCRdb lists it. The V and J genes are TRBV9 and TRBJ2-1. CDR1 SGDLS and CDR2 YYNGEE come from the germline V gene. The CDR3 is 9 amino acids in total, end residues counted. This CDR3 reads CAGLCPARS.

This clonotype occurred many times. This chain links TRBV27 with TRBJ2-1; D is uncertain. Germline V gives CDR1 MNHEY, CDR2 SMNVEV (reference sequence). This CDR3 region has 14 residues. V was pared by 3 bases and J by 4 bases, with 10 bases between. CDR3 sequence (DNA): TGTGCCAGCAGTTTGGTGGGAAGTTACAATGAGCAGTTCTTC. It specifies CASSLVGSYNEQFF.

This clonotype has a single count. The chain employs TRBV10-2 and TRBJ2-7; TRBD2 aligns across 8 bases. The ends lost 6 bases at V and 4 bases at J; junction bases unmatched: 5. The germline V gene encodes CDR1 WSHSY and CDR2 SAAADI. This CDR3 comprises 13 residues. For the CDR3, the DNA is TGCGCCAGCAGGGAAGCGGGAGCGTACGAGCAGTACGTC. Translation: CASREAGAYEQYV.